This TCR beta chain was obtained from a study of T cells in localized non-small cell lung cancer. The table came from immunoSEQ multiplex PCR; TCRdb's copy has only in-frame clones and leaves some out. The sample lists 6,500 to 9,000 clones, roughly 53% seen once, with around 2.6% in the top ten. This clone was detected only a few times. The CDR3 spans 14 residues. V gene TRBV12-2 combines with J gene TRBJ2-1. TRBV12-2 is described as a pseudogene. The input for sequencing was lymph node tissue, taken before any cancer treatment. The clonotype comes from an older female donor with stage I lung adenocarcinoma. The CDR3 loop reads CASKMGRANNEQFF. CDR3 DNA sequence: TGTGCCTCGAAGATGGGGCGGGCGAACAATGAGCAGTTCTTC.